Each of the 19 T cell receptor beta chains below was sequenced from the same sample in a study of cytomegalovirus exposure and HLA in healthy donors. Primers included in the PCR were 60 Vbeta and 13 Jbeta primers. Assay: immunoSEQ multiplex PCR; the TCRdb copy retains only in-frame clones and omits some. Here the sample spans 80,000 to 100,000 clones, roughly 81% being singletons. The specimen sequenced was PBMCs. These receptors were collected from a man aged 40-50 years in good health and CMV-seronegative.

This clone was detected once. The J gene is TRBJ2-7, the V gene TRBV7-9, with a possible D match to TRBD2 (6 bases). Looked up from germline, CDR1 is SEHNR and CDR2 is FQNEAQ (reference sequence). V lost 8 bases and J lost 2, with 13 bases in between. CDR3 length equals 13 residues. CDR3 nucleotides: TGTGCCAGCGCCGGGACTGAGACCTACGAGCAGTACTTC. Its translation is CASAGTETYEQYF.

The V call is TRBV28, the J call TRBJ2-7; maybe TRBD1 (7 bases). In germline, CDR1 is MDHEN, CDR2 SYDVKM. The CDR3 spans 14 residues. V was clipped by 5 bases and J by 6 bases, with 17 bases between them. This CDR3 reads CASSPGDRRGEQYF. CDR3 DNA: TGTGCCAGCAGTCCGGGGGACAGAAGAGGCGAGCAGTACTTC.

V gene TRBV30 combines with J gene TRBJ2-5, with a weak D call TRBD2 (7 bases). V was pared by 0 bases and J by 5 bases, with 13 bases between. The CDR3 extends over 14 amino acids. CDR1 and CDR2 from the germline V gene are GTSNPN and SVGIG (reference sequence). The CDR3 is CAWSVLGGPETQYF. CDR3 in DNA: TGTGCCTGGAGTGTACTGGGGGGGCCCGAGACCCAGTACTTC.

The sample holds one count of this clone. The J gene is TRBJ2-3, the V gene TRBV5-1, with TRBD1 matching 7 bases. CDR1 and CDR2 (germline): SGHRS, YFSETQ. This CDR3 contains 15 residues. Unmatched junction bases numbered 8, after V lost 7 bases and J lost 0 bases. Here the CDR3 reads CASRQGVASTDTQYF. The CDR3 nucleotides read TGCGCCAGCCGCCAGGGGGTAGCTAGCACAGATACGCAGTATTTT. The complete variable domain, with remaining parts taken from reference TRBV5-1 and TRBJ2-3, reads KAGVTQTPRYLIKTRGQQVTLSCSPISGHRSVSWYQQTPGQGLQFLFEYFSETQRNKGNFPGRFSGRQFSNSRSEMNVSTLELGDSALYLCASRQGVASTDTQYFGPGTRLTVL.

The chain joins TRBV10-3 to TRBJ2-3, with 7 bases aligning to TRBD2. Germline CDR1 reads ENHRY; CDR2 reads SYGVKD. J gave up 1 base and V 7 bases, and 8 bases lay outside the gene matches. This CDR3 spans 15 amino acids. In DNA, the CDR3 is TGTGCCATCACCTCGGGGGGAGTTGGCACAGATACGCAGTATTTT. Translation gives CAITSGGVGTDTQYF.

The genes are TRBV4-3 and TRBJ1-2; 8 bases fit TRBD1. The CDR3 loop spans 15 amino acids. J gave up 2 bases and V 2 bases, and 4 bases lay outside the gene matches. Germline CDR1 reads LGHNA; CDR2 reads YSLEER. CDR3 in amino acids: CASSQMTGANYGYTF. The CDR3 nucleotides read TGCGCCAGCAGCCAAATGACAGGGGCCAACTATGGCTACACCTTC.

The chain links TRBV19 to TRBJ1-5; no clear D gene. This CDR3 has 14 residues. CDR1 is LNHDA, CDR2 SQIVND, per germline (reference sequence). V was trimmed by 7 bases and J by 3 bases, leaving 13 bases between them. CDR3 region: CASKSGRNNQPQHF. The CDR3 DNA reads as TGTGCCAGTAAGTCGGGGAGAAACAATCAGCCCCAGCATTTT.

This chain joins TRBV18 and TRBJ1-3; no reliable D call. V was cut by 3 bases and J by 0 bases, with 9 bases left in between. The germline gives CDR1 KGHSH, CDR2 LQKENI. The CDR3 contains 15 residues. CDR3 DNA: TGTGCCAGCTCACCGGGGAGCGGCTCTGGAAACACCATATATTTT. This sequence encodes CASSPGSGSGNTIYF. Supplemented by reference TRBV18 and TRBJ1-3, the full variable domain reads NAGVMQNPRHLVRRRGQEARLRCSPMKGHSHVYWYRQLPEEGLKFMVYLQKENIIDESGMPKERFSAEFPKEGPSILRIQQVVRGDSAAYFCASSPGSGSGNTIYFGEGSWLTVV.

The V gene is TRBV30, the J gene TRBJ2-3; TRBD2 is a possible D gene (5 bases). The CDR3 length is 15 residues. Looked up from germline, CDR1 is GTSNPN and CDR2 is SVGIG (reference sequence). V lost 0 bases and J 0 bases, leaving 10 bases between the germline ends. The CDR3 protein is CAWSVASPSTDTQYF. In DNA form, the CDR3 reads TGTGCCTGGAGTGTGGCTAGCCCTAGCACAGATACGCAGTATTTT.

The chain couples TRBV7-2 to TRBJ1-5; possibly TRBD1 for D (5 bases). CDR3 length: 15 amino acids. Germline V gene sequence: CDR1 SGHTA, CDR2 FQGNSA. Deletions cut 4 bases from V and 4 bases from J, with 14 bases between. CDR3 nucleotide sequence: TGTGCCAGCAGCTCACTAATCGGGGGGAATCAGCCCCAGCATTTT. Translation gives CASSSLIGGNQPQHF.

The CDR3 loop reads CASSGGGQDGNAFF. CDR3 DNA sequence: TGTGCCAGCAGTGGGGGAGGACAGGACGGGAATGCTTTCTTT. The V gene is TRBV2, the J gene TRBJ1-1; 7 positions match TRBD1. The J segment lost 11 bases and the V segment lost 4 bases, leaving 13 bases of the junction unmatched. The germline gives CDR1 SNHLY, CDR2 FYNNEI. CDR3 length: 14 residues.

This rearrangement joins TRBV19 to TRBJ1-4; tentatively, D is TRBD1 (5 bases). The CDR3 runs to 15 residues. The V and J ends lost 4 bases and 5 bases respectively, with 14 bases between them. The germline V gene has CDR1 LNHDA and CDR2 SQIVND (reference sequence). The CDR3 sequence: CASSSQGRQNEKLFF. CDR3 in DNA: TGTGCCAGTAGTAGTCAGGGCCGACAAAATGAAAAACTGTTTTTT.

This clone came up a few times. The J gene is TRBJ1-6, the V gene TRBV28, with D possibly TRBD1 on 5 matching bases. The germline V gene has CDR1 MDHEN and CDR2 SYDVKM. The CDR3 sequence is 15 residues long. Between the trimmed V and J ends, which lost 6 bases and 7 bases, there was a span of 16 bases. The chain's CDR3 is CASRDARGGNSPLHF. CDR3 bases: TGTGCCAGCAGAGACGCAAGGGGTGGGAATTCACCCCTCCACTTT.

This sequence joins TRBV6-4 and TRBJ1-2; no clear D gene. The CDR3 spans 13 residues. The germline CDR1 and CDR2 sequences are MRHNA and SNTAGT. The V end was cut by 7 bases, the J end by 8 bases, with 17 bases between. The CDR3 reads CASTNSLYGGYTF. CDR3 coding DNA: TGTGCCAGCACTAATAGTCTCTACGGGGGCTACACCTTC.

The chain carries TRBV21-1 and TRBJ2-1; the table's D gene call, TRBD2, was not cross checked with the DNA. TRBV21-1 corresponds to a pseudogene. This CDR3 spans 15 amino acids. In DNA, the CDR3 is TGTGCCAGCAGCAAAGGGACTAGGCCTCACAATGAGCAGTTCTTC. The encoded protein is CASSKGTRPHNEQFF.

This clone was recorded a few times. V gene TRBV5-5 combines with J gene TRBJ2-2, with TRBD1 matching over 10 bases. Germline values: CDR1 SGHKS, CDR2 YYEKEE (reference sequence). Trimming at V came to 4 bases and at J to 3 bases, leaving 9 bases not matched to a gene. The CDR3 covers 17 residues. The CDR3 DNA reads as TGTGCCAGCAGCCTAAGCCCGGGGACAGGGGACACCGGGGAGCTGTTTTTT. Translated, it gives CASSLSPGTGDTGELFF.

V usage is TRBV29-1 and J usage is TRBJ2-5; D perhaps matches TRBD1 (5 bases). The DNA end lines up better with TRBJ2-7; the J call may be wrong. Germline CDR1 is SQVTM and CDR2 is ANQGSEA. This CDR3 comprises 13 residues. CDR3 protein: CSVDRQGSHEQYF. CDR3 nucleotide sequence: TGCAGCGTTGATCGTCAGGGTAGCCACGAGCAGTACTTC.

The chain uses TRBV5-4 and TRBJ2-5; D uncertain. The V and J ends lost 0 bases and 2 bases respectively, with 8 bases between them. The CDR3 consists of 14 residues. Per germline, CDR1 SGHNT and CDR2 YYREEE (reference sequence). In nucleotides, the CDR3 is TGTGCCAGCAGCTTGGGGTTGGAGCAAGAGACCCAGTACTTC. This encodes CASSLGLEQETQYF.

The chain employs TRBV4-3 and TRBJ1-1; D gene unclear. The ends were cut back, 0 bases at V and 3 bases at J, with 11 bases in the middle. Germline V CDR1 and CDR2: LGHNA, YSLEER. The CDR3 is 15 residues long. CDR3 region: CASSQDYHRDTEAFF. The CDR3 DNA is TGCGCCAGCAGCCAAGACTACCATCGGGACACTGAAGCTTTCTTT.